A selection of T cell receptor beta chains follows, all from one sample in a study of blood T cell repertoires in COVID-19. Some clones are missing from TCRdb's copy, which holds only in-frame ones; the method was immunoSEQ multiplex PCR. The table shows a few hundred thousand clones, with 80% to 85% occurring only once. The sample consisted of peripheral blood. These receptors were collected from a man aged 55 to 69 with acute or convalescent COVID-19. Both conserved end residues are part of each CDR3. Each record gives: D gene, V gene, CDR3 length, CDR3 protein. D genes are given only for firm matches.

>TRBD1|TRBV13|21
CASSLGRMGLGGQGSNQPQHF
>TRBD2|TRBV30|15
CAWSGALAGAGEQFF
>NA|TRBV27|15
CASREGGANYNEQFF
>TRBD1|TRBV11-1|16
CASRRTSGGGEETQYF
>NA|TRBV27|15
CASRGFREHTDTQYF
>NA|TRBV21-1|14
CASSKRGPSYEQYF
>NA|TRBV2|12
CASSTVGRSVFF
>NA|TRBV6-2/TRBV6-3|16
CASSPIADDVSYEQYF
>TRBD2|TRBV6-1|18
CASSEALAGGWRTDTQYF
>NA|TRBV10-1|14
CASNGPTGFQPQHF
>TRBD1|TRBV7-3|15
CASSVTGTGVYGYTF
>NA|TRBV18|13
CASSPQESYEQYF
>TRBD1|TRBV12-3/TRBV12-4|13
CASSSGGLNEQFF
>NA|TRBV5-1|15
CASSLVPGGANVLTF
>NA|TRBV27|14
CASSLGLNNSPLHF
>TRBD1|TRBV9|14
CASSEDRDPDTQYF
>NA|TRBV21-1|14
CASSGRDRSYEQYF
>TRBD2|TRBV4-1|17
CASSHFATSGGADTQYF
>TRBD1|TRBV7-8|14
CASSLRDSDEGYTF
>NA|TRBV6-5|14
CASSYSGVGQPQHF
>TRBD1|TRBV10-3|14
CAILGQGAVQGYTF
>NA|TRBV4-1|15
CASSQEASSGNTIYF
>NA|TRBV19|14
CASSPDRFNQPQHF
>TRBD2|TRBV7-9|18
CASSLKTSGANGDNEQFF
>NA|TRBV4-1|15
CASSLTGLGPDTQYF
>NA|TRBV6-5|12
CASSPDRYGYTF
>NA|TRBV6-5|15
CASSPPSGGTDTQYF
>NA|TRBV19|13
CASSIVSQETQYF
>TRBD2|TRBV7-9|16
CASSLGISGVTDTQYF
>TRBD1|TRBV6-5|15
CASSLTGTGNSPLHF
>TRBD1|TRBV28|14
CASIRQGPSYGYTF
>NA|TRBV5-4|16
CASSSRTDPNMREQYF
>TRBD2|TRBV7-2|15
CASSPGTSGYYEQYF
>TRBD2|TRBV9|15
CASSGSGRAWNEQFF
>TRBD2|TRBV5-1|17
CASSSAGGNSGANVLTF
>TRBD1|TRBV11-1|13
CASRVTGEDGYTF
>NA|TRBV2|15
CASSGQVGGTGELFF
>TRBD1|TRBV28|17
CASSLGDRGAGANVLTF
>TRBD1|TRBV5-4|15
CASSRGGDRDTEAFF
>TRBD2|TRBV7-9|13
CASSSSGGRDPYF
>NA|TRBV12-5|13
CASARGDRGGYTF
>TRBD2|TRBV4-1|17
CASSALGGGKPPDTQYF
>NA|TRBV3-1/TRBV3-2|14
CASSQWRAGDEQYF
>TRBD2|TRBV10-3|13
CAIRGDYPPGQYF
>NA|TRBV3-1/TRBV3-2|15
CASSQDPTGYQPQHF
>NA|TRBV6-5|15
CASSPQATFLGTQYF
>NA|TRBV4-1|14
CASSPDYSNQPQHF
>NA|TRBV27|14
CASSRTGWNSPLHF
>TRBD2|TRBV19|14
CASSRSAGGHEQFF